The present T cell receptor beta chain was sequenced within a study of T cells in Graves' hyperthyroidism and ophthalmopathy. RNA transcripts were the template for amplifying TCR beta CDR3 regions. Primed by the HTBI set, a first-round RT-PCR was run on the TCR CDR3. Using its own MiXCR run on the multiplex PCR reads, TCRdb lists one record per CDR3 protein. Of approximately 400,000 distinct CDR3 sequences in the sample, less than 20% are singletons; the top ten hold roughly 25%. CDR1 MDHEN and CDR2 SYDVKM come from the germline V gene. V lost 5 bases and J lost 7; bases outside the gene matches: 26. The CDR3 is 20 residues long. The sample, blood from the first hyperthyroidism diagnosis, precedes any ophthalmopathy symptoms. A 10 ml volume of fresh peripheral blood provided the PBMCs. This clonotype was counted at least ten times.

The sequenced sample consisted of blood. The J gene is TRBJ2-5, the V gene TRBV28, with TRBD1 matching over 9 bases. The receptor comes from a woman under 30 with Graves' hyperthyroidism that later progressed to Graves' ophthalmopathy. The CDR3 DNA sequence: TGTGCCAGCAGTCCCTGGGGTTTGAGACGGACAGGGGATGTGTTATTGACCCAGTACTTC. It translates to CASSPWGLRRTGDVLLTQYF.